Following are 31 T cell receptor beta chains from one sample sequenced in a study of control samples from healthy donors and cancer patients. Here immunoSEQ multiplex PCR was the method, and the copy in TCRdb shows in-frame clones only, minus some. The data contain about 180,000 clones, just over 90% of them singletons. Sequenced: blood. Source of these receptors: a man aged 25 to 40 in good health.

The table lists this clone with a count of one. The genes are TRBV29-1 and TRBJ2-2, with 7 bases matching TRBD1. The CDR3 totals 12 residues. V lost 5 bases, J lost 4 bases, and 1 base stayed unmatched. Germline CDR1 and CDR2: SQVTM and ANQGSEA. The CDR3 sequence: CSVPGGTGELFF. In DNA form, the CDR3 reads TGCAGCGTTCCAGGGGGCACCGGGGAGCTGTTTTTT.

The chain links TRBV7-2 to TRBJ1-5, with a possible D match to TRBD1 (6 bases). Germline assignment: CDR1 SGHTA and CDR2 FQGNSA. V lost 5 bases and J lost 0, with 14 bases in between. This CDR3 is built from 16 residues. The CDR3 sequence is CASSLGTGHSNQPQHF. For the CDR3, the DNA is TGTGCCAGCAGCCTTGGTACAGGGCATAGCAATCAGCCCCAGCATTTT.

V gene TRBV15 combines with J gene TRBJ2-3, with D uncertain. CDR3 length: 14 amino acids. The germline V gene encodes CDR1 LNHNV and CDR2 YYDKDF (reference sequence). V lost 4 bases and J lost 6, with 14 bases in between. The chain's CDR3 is CATSIGSSHDTQYF. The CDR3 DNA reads TGTGCCACCAGCATCGGGTCCTCCCACGATACGCAGTATTTT. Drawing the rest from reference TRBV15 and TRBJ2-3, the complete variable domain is DAMVIQNPRYQVTQFGKPVTLSCSQTLNHNVMYWYQQKSSQAPKLLFHYYDKDFNNEADTPDNFQSRRPNTSFCFLDIRSPGLGDTAMYLCATSIGSSHDTQYFGPGTRLTVL.

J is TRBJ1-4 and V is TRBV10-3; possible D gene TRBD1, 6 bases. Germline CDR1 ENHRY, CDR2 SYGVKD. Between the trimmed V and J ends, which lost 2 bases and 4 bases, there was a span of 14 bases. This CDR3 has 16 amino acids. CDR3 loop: CAISEPDRRNNEKLFF. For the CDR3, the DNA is TGTGCCATCAGTGAGCCGGACAGAAGGAATAATGAAAAACTGTTTTTT.

CDR3 in amino acids: CATSRVGGPSPNTQYF. CDR3 in DNA: TGTGCCACCAGCAGAGTTGGCGGGCCTTCTCCGAATACGCAGTATTTT. The chain links TRBV15 to TRBJ2-3, with D possibly matching TRBD2 (5 bases). CDR1 LNHNV and CDR2 YYDKDF come from the germline V gene (reference sequence). This CDR3 is built from 16 residues. The germline V and J ends were trimmed by 1 base and 7 bases, with 18 bases remaining between them.

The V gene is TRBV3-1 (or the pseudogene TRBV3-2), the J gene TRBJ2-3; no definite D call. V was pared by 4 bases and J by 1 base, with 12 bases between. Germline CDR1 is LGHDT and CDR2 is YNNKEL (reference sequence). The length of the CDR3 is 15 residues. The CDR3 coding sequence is TGTGCCAGCAGCCCCCCCGGCGCCCGCACAGATACGCAGTATTTT. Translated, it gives CASSPPGARTDTQYF.

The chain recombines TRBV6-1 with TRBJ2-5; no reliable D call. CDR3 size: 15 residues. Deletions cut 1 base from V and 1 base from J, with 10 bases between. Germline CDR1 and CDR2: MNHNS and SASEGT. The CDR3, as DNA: TGTGCCAGCAGTGAAGACGGGCGACCCCAAGAGACCCAGTACTTC. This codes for CASSEDGRPQETQYF.

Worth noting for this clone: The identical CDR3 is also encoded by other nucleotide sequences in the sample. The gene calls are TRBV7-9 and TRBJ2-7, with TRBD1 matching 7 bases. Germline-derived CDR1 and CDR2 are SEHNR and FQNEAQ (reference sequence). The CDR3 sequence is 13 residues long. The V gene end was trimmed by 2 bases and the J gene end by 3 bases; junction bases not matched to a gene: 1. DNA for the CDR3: TGTGCCAGCAGCTTATCAGGGGGCTACGAGCAGTACTTC. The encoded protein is CASSLSGGYEQYF.

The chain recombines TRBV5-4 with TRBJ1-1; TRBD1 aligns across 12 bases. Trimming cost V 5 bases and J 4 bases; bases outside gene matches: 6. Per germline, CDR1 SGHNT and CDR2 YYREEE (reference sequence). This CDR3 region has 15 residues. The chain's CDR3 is CASREGTGGVTEAFF. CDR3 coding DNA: TGTGCCAGCAGGGAGGGGACAGGGGGCGTCACTGAAGCTTTCTTT.

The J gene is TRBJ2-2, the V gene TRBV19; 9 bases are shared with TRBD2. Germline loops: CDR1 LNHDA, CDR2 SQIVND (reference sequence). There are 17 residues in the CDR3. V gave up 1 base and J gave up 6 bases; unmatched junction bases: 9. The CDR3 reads CASSIGVGTSFPGELFF. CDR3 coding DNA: TGTGCCAGTAGTATAGGAGTGGGGACTAGCTTTCCCGGGGAGCTGTTTTTT.

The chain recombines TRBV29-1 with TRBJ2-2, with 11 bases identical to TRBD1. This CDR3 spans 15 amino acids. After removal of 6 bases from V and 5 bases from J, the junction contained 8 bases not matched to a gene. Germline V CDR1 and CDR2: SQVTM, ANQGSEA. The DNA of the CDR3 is TGCAGCGTGACGGGACAGGGGGGAGGTACCGGGGAGCTGTTTTTT. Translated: CSVTGQGGGTGELFF.

The CDR3 coding sequence is TGTGCCAGCAGAGGACTTTTGAACACCGGGGAGCTGTTTTTT. Its protein product is CASRGLLNTGELFF. This chain uses TRBV6-5 with TRBJ2-2, with D tentatively TRBD2 (5 bases). V was shortened by 6 bases and J by 1 base, with 9 bases between the two germline ends. From germline, CDR1 is MNHEY and CDR2 SVGAGI. This CDR3 comprises 14 residues.

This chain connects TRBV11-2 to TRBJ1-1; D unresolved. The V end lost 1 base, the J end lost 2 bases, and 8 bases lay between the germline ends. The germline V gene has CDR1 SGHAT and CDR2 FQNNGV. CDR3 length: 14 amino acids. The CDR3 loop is CASSLGVFNTEAFF. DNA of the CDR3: TGTGCCAGCAGCTTAGGTGTGTTCAACACTGAAGCTTTCTTT.

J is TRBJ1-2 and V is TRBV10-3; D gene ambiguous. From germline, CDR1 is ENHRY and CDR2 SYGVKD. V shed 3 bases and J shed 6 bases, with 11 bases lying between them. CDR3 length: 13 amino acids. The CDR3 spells CAISDRRDDGYTF. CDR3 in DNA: TGTGCCATCAGTGATCGGCGGGATGATGGCTACACCTTC.

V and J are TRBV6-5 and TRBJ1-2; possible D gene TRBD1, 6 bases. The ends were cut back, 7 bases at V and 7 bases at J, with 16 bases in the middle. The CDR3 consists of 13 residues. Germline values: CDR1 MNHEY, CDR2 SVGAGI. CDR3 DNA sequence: TGTGCCAGCACTGTAAACAGGGAGAGTGGCTACACCTTC. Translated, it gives CASTVNRESGYTF.

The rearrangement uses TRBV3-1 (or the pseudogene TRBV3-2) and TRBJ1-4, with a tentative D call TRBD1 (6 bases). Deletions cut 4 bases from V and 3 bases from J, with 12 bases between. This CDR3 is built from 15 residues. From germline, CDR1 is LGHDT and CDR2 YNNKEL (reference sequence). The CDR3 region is CASSRQGWANEKLFF. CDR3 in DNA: TGTGCCAGCAGCCGGCAGGGGTGGGCTAATGAAAAACTGTTTTTT.

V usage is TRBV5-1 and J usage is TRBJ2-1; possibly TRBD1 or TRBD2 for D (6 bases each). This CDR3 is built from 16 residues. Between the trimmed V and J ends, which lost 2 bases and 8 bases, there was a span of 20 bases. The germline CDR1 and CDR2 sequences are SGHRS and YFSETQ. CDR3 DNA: TGCGCCAGCAGCTTTAGAGTCGGGGGCGCGGTGGATGAGCAGTTCTTC. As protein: CASSFRVGGAVDEQFF.

The CDR3: CASSLRDYVLSTGELFF. In DNA, the CDR3 is TGTGCCAGCAGCTTAAGGGACTACGTGCTTAGCACCGGGGAGCTGTTTTTT. The chain is built from TRBV7-2 and TRBJ2-2; 7 positions match TRBD2. CDR3 length: 17 amino acids. V lost 2 bases to trimming and J lost 4 bases; unmatched junction nucleotides: 10. The V gene's germline CDR1 is SGHTA and CDR2 FQGNSA.

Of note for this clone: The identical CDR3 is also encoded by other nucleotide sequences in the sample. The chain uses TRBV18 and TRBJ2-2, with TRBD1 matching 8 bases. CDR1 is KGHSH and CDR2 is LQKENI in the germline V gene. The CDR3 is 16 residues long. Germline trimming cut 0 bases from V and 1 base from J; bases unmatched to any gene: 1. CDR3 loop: CASSPPGQGNTGELFF. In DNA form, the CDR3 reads TGTGCCAGCTCACCACCCGGACAGGGGAACACCGGGGAGCTGTTTTTT. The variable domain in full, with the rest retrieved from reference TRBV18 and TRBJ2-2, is NAGVMQNPRHLVRRRGQEARLRCSPMKGHSHVYWYRQLPEEGLKFMVYLQKENIIDESGMPKERFSAEFPKEGPSILRIQQVVRGDSAAYFCASSPPGQGNTGELFFGEGSRLTVL.

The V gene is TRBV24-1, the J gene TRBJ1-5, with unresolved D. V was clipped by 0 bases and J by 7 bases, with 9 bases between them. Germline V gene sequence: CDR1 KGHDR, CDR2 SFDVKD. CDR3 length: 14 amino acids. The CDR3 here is CATSDLGVGQPQHF. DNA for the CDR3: TGTGCCACCAGTGATTTGGGGGTTGGGCAGCCCCAGCATTTT.

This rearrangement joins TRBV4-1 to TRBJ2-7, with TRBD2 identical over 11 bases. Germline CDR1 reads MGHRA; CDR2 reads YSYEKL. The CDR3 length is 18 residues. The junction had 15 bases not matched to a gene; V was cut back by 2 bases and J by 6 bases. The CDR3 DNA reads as TGCGCCAGCAGCCAACAGGCTAGCGGGAGGAGCGCTTTAGGCGAGCAGTACTTC. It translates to CASSQQASGRSALGEQYF.

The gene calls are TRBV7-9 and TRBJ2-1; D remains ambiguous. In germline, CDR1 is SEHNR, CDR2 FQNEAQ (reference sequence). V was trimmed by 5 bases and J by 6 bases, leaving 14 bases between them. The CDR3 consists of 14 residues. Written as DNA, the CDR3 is TGTGCCAGCAGCCCACGTCCCGAAGGCAATGAGCAGTTCTTC. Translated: CASSPRPEGNEQFF.

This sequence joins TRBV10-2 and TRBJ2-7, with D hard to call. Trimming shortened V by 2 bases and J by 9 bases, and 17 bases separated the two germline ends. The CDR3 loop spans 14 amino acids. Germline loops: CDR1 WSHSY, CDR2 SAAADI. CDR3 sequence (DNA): TGCGCCAGCAGTGAGACCTCAGACCCTATAAGGCAGTACTTC. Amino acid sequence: CASSETSDPIRQYF.

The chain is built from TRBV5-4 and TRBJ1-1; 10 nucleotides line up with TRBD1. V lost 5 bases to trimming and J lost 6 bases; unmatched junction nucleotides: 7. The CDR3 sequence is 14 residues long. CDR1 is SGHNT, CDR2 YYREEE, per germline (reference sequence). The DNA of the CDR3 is TGTGCCAGCAGTTTCGACAGGGGGCAACCTGAAGCTTTCTTT. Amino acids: CASSFDRGQPEAFF.

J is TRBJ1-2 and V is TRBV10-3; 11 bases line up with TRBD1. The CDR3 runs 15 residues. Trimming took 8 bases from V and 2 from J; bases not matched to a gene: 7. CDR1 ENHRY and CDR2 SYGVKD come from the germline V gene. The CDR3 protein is CAIEEGQGGNYGYTF. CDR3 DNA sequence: TGTGCCATCGAGGAGGGACAGGGGGGGAACTATGGCTACACCTTC.

The CDR3 sequence is CAISGTGGREKLFF. CDR3 nucleotide sequence: TGTGCCATCAGTGGAACAGGGGGTCGAGAAAAACTGTTTTTT. The rearrangement links TRBV10-3 to TRBJ1-4, with 8 bases that match TRBD1. There are 14 residues in the CDR3. The V gene's germline CDR1 is ENHRY and CDR2 SYGVKD. Trimming at V came to 4 bases and at J to 8 bases, leaving 6 bases not matched to a gene.

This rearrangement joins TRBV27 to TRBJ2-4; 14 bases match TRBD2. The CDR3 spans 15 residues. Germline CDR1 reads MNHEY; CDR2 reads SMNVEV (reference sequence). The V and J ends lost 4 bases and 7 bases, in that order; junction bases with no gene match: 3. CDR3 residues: CASSSRLAGGNIQYF. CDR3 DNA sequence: TGTGCCAGCAGTTCCCGACTAGCGGGAGGGAACATTCAGTACTTC.

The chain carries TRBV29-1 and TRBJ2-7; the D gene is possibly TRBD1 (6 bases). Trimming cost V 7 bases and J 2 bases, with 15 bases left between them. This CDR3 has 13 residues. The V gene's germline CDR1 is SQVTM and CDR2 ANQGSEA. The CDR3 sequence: CSARGGGPYEQYF. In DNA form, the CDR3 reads TGCAGCGCCCGAGGTGGGGGCCCCTACGAGCAGTACTTC.

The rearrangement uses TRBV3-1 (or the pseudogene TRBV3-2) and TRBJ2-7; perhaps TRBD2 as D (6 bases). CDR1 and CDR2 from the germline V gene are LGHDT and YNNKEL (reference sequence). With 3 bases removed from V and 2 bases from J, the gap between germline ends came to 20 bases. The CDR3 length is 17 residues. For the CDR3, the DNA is TGTGCCAGCAGCCATCACACGGGTGGGGACTCCCCCTACGAGCAGTACTTC. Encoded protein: CASSHHTGGDSPYEQYF.

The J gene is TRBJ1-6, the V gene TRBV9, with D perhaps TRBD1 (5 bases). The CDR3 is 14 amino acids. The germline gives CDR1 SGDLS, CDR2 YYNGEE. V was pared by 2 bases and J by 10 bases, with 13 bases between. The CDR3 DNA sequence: TGTGCCAGCAGCGTCGGGGGTCTTCGGTCACCCCTCCACTTT. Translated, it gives CASSVGGLRSPLHF.

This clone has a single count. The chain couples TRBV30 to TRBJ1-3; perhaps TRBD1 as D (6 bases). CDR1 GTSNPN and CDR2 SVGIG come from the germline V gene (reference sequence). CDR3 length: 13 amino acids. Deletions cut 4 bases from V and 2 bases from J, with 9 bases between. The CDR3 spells CAWNQGPGNTIYF. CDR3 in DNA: TGTGCCTGGAACCAGGGGCCTGGAAACACCATATATTTT.